The clone carrying this TCR beta chain was seen repeatedly, ten times or more. Its antigen is unidentified. Time point defined: newly diagnosed GD, antithyroid drugs for less than 3 months. Scientists built the TCR library using RNA that was extracted from PBMCs. Germline-derived CDR1 and CDR2 are SGHKS and YYEKEE (reference sequence). V was shortened by 0 bases and J by 2 bases, with 12 bases between the two germline ends. The length of the CDR3 is 15 residues. Arm-PCR of CDR3 regions and iRepertoire HTBI primers were the basis on which TCR beta libraries were built. TCRdb redid the calling of the multiplex PCR reads with MiXCR, one entry per CDR3 protein. Counted here are approximately 440,000 distinct CDR3 sequences, roughly 16% occurring once; the ten biggest clones make up 9% to 15%. This sample was taken from a study of regulatory T cells in long-lasting Graves disease. Across the study: Antithyroid drug exposure in newly diagnosed Graves' patients had lasted under 3 months.

Broader study findings: Favored usage of TRBV28, TRBJ1-2 and TRBJ2-5 was recorded in persistent disease. Examination was confined to peripheral blood, excluding thyroid tissue.

This sample was also put to use in a study of T cells in Graves' hyperthyroidism and ophthalmopathy. That study adds: Ophthalmopathy onset followed model prediction by a median around 6.6 months.

V is TRBV5-5 and J is TRBJ2-7; D is unclear. This specimen consisted of peripheral blood mononuclear cells (PBMCs), obtained at new diagnosis, from a patient treated with antithyroid drugs. The sequence was obtained from a man in his forties with Graves disease. DNA of the CDR3: TGTGCCAGCAGCTTGGGCAACAGATTAACCTACGAGCAGTACTTC. Its protein is CASSLGNRLTYEQYF.